Listed below are T cell receptor beta chains from one sample, sequenced in a study of cytomegalovirus exposure and HLA in healthy donors. Repertoires were generated with immunoSEQ multiplex PCR, while TCRdb's copy carries only in-frame clones and drops some. The data contain over 150,000 clones, around 65% of them singletons. The sample was PBMCs. These receptors were collected from a woman aged 40 to 49 in good health and CMV-seropositive. CDR3s include the opening cysteine and the closing phenylalanine or tryptophan. A D gene is named only where the DNA matches it firmly. Only some rows state a clone size, as once, few, many or a class for expanded clones.

abundance: NA
v_gene: TRBV5-4
j_gene: TRBJ1-2
d_gene: NA
CDR3aa: CASSPREVLGYTF
CDR3nt: TGTGCCAGCAGCCCCAGGGAAGTATTAGGCTACACCTTC

abundance: NA
v_gene: TRBV4-3
j_gene: TRBJ2-7
d_gene: TRBD2
CDR3aa: CASSETSGSYEQYF
CDR3nt: TGCGCCAGCAGCGAGACTAGCGGATCCTACGAGCAGTACTTC

abundance: NA
v_gene: TRBV28
j_gene: TRBJ2-5
d_gene: TRBD2
CDR3aa: CASLPPLAGGETQYF
CDR3nt: TGTGCCAGCCTCCCCCCCCTAGCGGGGGGAGAGACCCAGTACTTC

abundance: NA
v_gene: TRBV18
j_gene: TRBJ1-5
d_gene: NA
CDR3aa: CASSSENQPQHF
CDR3nt: TGTGCCAGCTCATCGGAGAATCAGCCCCAGCATTTT

abundance: few
v_gene: TRBV4-2
j_gene: TRBJ2-7
d_gene: NA
CDR3aa: CASSQDHTKYEQYF
CDR3nt: TGTGCCAGCAGCCAAGATCACACTAAGTACGAGCAGTACTTC

abundance: NA
v_gene: TRBV4-3
j_gene: TRBJ2-7
d_gene: TRBD2
CDR3aa: CASSSGGGTYEQYF
CDR3nt: TGCGCCAGCAGCTCCGGCGGGGGAACCTACGAGCAGTACTTC

abundance: NA
v_gene: TRBV5-6
j_gene: TRBJ1-2
d_gene: NA
CDR3aa: CASSITGQGSSDGYTF
CDR3nt: TGTGCCAGCAGCATAACTGGGCAGGGCTCTTCGGATGGCTACACCTTC

abundance: once
v_gene: TRBV7-9
j_gene: TRBJ2-1
d_gene: TRBD2
CDR3aa: CASSGLAPFEQFF
CDR3nt: TGTGCCAGCAGCGGACTAGCACCTTTTGAGCAGTTCTTC

abundance: NA
v_gene: TRBV9
j_gene: TRBJ2-7
d_gene: TRBD2
CDR3aa: CASSVAGGTADEQYF
CDR3nt: TGTGCCAGCAGCGTAGCGGGGGGTACCGCGGACGAGCAGTACTTC

abundance: NA
v_gene: TRBV27
j_gene: TRBJ1-1
d_gene: TRBD1
CDR3aa: CASDDRGDPEAFF
CDR3nt: TGTGCCAGCGACGACAGGGGGGACCCTGAAGCTTTCTTT